A few counts support the clone carrying this TCR beta chain. What it binds is unknown. This sample stems from a study of response to subunit inactivated influenza vaccine. General study findings and limits: New T cells are recruited in small numbers by each seasonal influenza vaccination, according to the authors' suggestion.

Trimming took 1 base from V and 4 from J; bases not matched to a gene: 8. The CDR3 has 17 residues. Germline V lookup: CDR1 SGHVS, CDR2 FQNEAQ. Using its own MiXCR run on the RT-PCR reads, TCRdb lists one record per CDR3 protein. The table shows around 480,000 distinct CDR3 sequences, with roughly 9.7% occurring only once. This TCR derives from a man aged 50-60 years who received an inactivated influenza vaccine. The chain has TRBV7-8 and TRBJ2-7; 12 bases align to TRBD2. The specimen was PBMCs from blood, collected about 40 days after vaccination. CDR3: CASSLDTSGRRGYEQYF. CDR3 sequence (DNA): TGTGCCAGCAGCTTAGACACTAGCGGGAGGCGGGGTTACGAGCAGTACTTC.